The entry below describes one TCR beta chain. The target of this receptor is not known. Base qualities are not recorded, but no much larger clone differs from it by a single base. These data come from a study of human versus mouse CDR3 diversity and MHC coevolution listed by TCRdb under 2017. The study in broad terms: According to reports, the immunoSEQ assay detects one in 200,000 T cells and minimizes multiplex PCR amplification bias. Across the mouse and human samples, each sample yielded between 0.6 x 10^7 and 1.6 x 10^7 valid reads. As a reference point for TCR selection on multiple MHC II alleles, the study used human naive CD4 T cell repertoires and compared them against human-TCR-locus transgenic mice that have a single MHC II. Three healthy volunteer blood donors made up the human cohort, with one aged 30 to 39, one aged 40 to 50 and one aged 60 to 70 at collection.

Naive CD4 T cells, defined as CD45RO-negative and CD62L-positive, were isolated from PBMCs by fluorescence-activated cell sorting. Approximately 50 ml of fresh peripheral blood was collected from each donor, and PBMCs were isolated by Ficoll density centrifugation. Sorting was performed on a FACSAria III instrument, with purity above 85% for all samples. Results and caveats for the whole study, not just this receptor: iCHAO1 estimates gave humans the largest TCR beta repertoire, around 1.5 million clonotypes, attributed likely to selection by multiple MHC II molecules. On average, humans had more CDR3 deletions and insertions than mice, indicating greater exonuclease and TdT activity. The lowest clonal inequality scores among all compared groups were observed in most of the three human donors. Repertoire diversity was not considered directly comparable between humans and mice because human T cells were selected on a handful of MHC II alleles.

The QIAGEN blood and tissue kit was used to extract genomic DNA from sorted cells, and the DNA was quantified on a NanoDrop 1000. Deep sequencing and quantification of TCR alpha and beta chains were performed on the immunoSEQ platform by multiplex PCR of genomic DNA. The study's own analysis went as follows. IMGT gene and region definitions were used for annotation of the TCR sequences. As a stand-in for the preselection repertoire, out-of-frame rearrangements were used and set against in-frame clonotypes. The iCHAO1 estimator supplied with the immunoSEQ platform was used to estimate repertoire size. A Gini index based on the Lorenz curve was applied to in-frame amino acid clonotypes to measure clonal inequality. The intersect function of the R package tcR was used to count shared clonotypes, and the Jaccard index was used to score similarity. Frequencies of V, J and V-J usage were subjected to principal component analysis with the R prcomp function, without normalization. The source is immuneACCESS, and TCRdb retained only in-frame sequences with V and J called. Part of the clones is not carried over; for the studies checked, unresolved V genes explain less than half of this, and the remainder is unexplained. V and J calls and clone size are copied from that table; D and trimming were computed from the DNA. The sample has about 60,000 clones on record, about 93% of them singletons. The ten largest make up 18% of the sample.

This TCR came from a person in their sixties in good health. The sample comprised naive CD4+ T cells from blood. The cell subset or site label on this specimen signifies: CD45RO-negative CD62L-positive naive CD4 T cells.

The CDR3 sequence is CASSSDSYGYTF. Read as DNA, the sequence is TGTGCCAGCAGTTCTGACAGCTATGGCTACACCTTC. Recombination linked TRBV28 to TRBJ1-2; a tentative D call is TRBD1 (5 bases match). The junction shows trimming of 4 bases on V and 4 bases on J, plus 7 bases between the germline ends. The germline V gene provides CDR1 MDHEN and CDR2 SYDVKM. From its cysteine to its phenylalanine, the CDR3 spans 12 amino acids. Only the CDR3 DNA stays, 36 bases, in frame from base 1.